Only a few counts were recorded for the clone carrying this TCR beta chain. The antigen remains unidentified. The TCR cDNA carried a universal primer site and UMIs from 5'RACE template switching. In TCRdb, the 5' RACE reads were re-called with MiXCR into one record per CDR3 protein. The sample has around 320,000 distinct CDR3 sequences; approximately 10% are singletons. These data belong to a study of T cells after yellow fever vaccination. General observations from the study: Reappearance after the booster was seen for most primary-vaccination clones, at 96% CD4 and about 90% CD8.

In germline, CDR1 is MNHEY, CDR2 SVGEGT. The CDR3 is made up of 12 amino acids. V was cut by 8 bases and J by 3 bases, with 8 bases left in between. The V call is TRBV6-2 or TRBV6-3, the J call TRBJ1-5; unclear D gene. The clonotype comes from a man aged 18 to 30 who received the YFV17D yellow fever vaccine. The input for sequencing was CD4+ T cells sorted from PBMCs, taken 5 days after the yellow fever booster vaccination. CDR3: CASARNNQPQHF. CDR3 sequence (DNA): TGTGCCAGCGCGCGGAACAATCAGCCCCAGCATTTT.